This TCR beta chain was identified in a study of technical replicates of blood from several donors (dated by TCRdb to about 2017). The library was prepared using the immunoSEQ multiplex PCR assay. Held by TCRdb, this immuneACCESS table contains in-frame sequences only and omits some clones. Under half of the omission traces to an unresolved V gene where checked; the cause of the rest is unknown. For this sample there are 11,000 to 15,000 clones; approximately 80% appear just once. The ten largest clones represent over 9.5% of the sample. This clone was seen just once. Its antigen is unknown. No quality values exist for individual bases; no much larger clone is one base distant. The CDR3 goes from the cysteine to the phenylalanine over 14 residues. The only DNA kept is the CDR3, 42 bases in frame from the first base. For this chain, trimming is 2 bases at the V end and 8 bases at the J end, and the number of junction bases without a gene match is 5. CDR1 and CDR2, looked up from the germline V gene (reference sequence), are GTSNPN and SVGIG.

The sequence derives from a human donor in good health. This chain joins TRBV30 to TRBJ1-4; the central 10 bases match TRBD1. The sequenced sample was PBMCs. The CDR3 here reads CAWSSGTGDEKLFF. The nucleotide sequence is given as TGTGCCTGGAGTTCCGGGACAGGGGACGAAAAACTGTTTTTT.